The sequence of this T cell receptor beta chain was determined in a study of cytotoxic CD8 clonotypes in ibrutinib-treated CLL. Across the study: The cohort had 10 to 11 relapsed/refractory and approximately 14 treatment-naive patients, 17 IGHV unmutated. Across samples, productive templates numbered 200,000 to 300,000 and productive rearrangements reached roughly 98,000 on average.

The study, taken as a whole, reports: Private clonotypes, not public ones, expanded at ibrutinib response.

Researchers set a sequencing depth target of 1 in 200,000 to 1 in 1 million T cells. Libraries were prepared by immunoSEQ multiplex PCR; TCRdb keeps only in-frame clonotypes and omits some of them. The table includes about 270,000 clones, about 72% detected once. With regard to this clone: The antigen is not known.

This receptor was taken from a human donor with chronic lymphocytic leukemia. The material was PBMCs, obtained at disease progression, from a patient treated with ibrutinib.

Here the CDR3 DNA reads TGTGCTAGTGGTTTGGTACTTTTAGGGACAGCTACTAACTATGGCTACACCTTC. Encoded protein: CASGLVLLGTATNYGYTF. The chain couples TRBV12-5 to TRBJ1-2; TRBD1 agrees at 7 bases. From germline, CDR1 is LGHNT and CDR2 FRNRAP. The CDR3 length is 18 residues. The ends lost 0 bases at V and 0 bases at J; junction bases unmatched: 10.